The subject of this entry is one T cell receptor beta chain. The target antigen is unknown. Amplification used 60 Vbeta primers and 13 Jbeta primers. Only in-frame clones appear in the TCRdb table, and some are missing; sequencing was by immunoSEQ multiplex PCR. The sample consists of some 150,000 clones, around 80% of them appearing once. The data originate from a study of cytomegalovirus exposure and HLA in healthy donors. Study-level results: In terms of immune exposure information, only CMV serostatus was available.

The CDR3 has 14 residues. The germline V and J ends were trimmed by 3 bases and 6 bases, with 15 bases remaining between them. Per germline, CDR1 MNHEY and CDR2 SMNVEV (reference sequence). The chain is built from TRBV27 and TRBJ2-7, with D possibly TRBD2 on 5 matching bases. The origin of this receptor is a man between 18 and 35 years old in good health and CMV-seropositive. Sequencing was performed on PBMCs. CDR3 coding DNA: TGTGCCAGCAGTTTGGACTGGCGGGCAGGCGAGCAGTACTTC. Its protein product is CASSLDWRAGEQYF.